The clone carrying this T cell receptor (beta chain) was seen more than once but under ten times. Its antigen is undetermined. Time point reported: sample taken at primary tumor resection. Whole RNA, isolated from tumor, nontumor lung or frozen PBMC, was sequenced without prior sorting. The data were taken from a study of spatial heterogeneity in lung cancer. Study results and caveats: Expanded alpha and beta TCR counts within tumors tracked tumor mutation counts. Beta chains had around 12% coverage of tumor T cells, and alpha chains had approximately 7%.

The library protocol tagged each TCR cDNA with a unique molecular identifier. TCRdb re-called the 5' RACE reads through MiXCR, storing one row per CDR3 protein. The sample includes approximately 25,000 distinct CDR3 sequences, around 9.2% seen only once; the top ten take over 7.5%. Germline lookup yields CDR1 LNHNV and CDR2 YYDKDF (reference sequence). V dropped 2 bases and J dropped 1; count of bases not matched to a gene: 3. The CDR3 length is 15 residues. The sequence was collected from a male donor with early-stage non-small cell lung cancer. This specimen consisted of lung tumor tissue, obtained at surgery. V and J are TRBV15 and TRBJ2-5; 8 bases are a match to TRBD2. DNA for the CDR3: TGTGCCACCAGCAGAACTACTAGCGGCCAAGAGACCCAGTACTTC. Translated, it gives CATSRTTSGQETQYF.